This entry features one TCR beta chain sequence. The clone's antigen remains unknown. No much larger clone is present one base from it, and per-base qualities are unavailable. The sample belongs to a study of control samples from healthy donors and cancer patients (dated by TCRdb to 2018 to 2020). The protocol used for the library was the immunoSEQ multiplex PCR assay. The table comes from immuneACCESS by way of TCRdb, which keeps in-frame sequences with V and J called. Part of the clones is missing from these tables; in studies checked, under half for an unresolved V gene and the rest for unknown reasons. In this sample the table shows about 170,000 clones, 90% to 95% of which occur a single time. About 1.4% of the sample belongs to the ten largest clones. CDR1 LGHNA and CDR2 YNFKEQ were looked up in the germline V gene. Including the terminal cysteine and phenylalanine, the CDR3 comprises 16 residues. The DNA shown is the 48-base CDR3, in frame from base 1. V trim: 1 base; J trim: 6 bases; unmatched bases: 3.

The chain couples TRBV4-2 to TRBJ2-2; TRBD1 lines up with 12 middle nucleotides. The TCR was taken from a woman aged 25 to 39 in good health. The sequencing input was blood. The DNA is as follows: TGTGCCAGCAGCCAAGGCGGGACAGGGGGCCCCGGGGAGCTGTTTTTT. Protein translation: CASSQGGTGGPGELFF.